Listed below are T cell receptor beta chains from one sample, sequenced in a study of cytomegalovirus exposure and HLA in healthy donors. Data came from immunoSEQ multiplex PCR; TCRdb stores just in-frame clones and leaves some out. Found here are roughly 140,000 clones, around 78% of them singletons; the top ten hold about 2.9%. The sample taken for sequencing was PBMCs. These receptors were obtained from a man aged 35 to 55 in good health and CMV-seropositive. The CDR3 runs from the conserved cysteine through the conserved F or W. Each record gives: clone size, D gene, J gene, V gene, CDR3 DNA, CDR3 protein. The D gene is left open where the match is weak. Size is omitted from some rows. Given values are once, few, many or a class for expanded clones.

clone size: -; D gene: TRBD1; J gene: TRBJ2-4; V gene: TRBV19; CDR3 DNA: TGTGCCAGTAATCCCTCAGGGGGAGCCAAAAACATTCAGTACTTC; CDR3 protein: CASNPSGGAKNIQYF
clone size: -; D gene: -; J gene: TRBJ1-3; V gene: TRBV28; CDR3 DNA: TGTGCCAGCAGTCTAGCGACAGACACCATATATTTT; CDR3 protein: CASSLATDTIYF
clone size: -; D gene: TRBD1; J gene: TRBJ1-1; V gene: TRBV4-1; CDR3 DNA: TGCGCCAGCAGCCAGCCGATGACAGGGATTGAAGCTTTCTTT; CDR3 protein: CASSQPMTGIEAFF
clone size: -; D gene: -; J gene: TRBJ2-2; V gene: TRBV6-5; CDR3 DNA: TGTGCCAGCAGTTATGACGGGACAAGCACCGGGGAGCTGTTTTTT; CDR3 protein: CASSYDGTSTGELFF
clone size: -; D gene: -; J gene: TRBJ1-5; V gene: TRBV19; CDR3 DNA: TGTGCCAGCTCAGAACCTAGCTCCATCTCCCTTAATAGCAATCGGCCCCAGCATTTT; CDR3 protein: CASSEPSSISLNSNRPQHF
clone size: -; D gene: -; J gene: TRBJ1-1; V gene: TRBV7-9; CDR3 DNA: TGTGCCAGCAGTCGGAGGGGCCTAGAACTTGAAGCTTTCTTT; CDR3 protein: CASSRRGLELEAFF
clone size: once; D gene: -; J gene: TRBJ1-1; V gene: TRBV5-8; CDR3 DNA: TGTGCCAGCAGCTTGGATCCGGGAGGCACTGAAGCTTTCTTT; CDR3 protein: CASSLDPGGTEAFF
clone size: -; D gene: -; J gene: TRBJ2-1; V gene: TRBV28; CDR3 DNA: TGTGCCAGCAGGGACAGCGTCGACAATGAGCAGTTCTTC; CDR3 protein: CASRDSVDNEQFF
clone size: -; D gene: TRBD2; J gene: TRBJ2-3; V gene: TRBV28; CDR3 DNA: TGTGCCAGCAGTATCCCTCTCGGAGCGGGAGGTAGCACAGATACGCAGTATTTT; CDR3 protein: CASSIPLGAGGSTDTQYF
clone size: -; D gene: -; J gene: TRBJ1-5; V gene: TRBV10-2; CDR3 DNA: TGCGCCAGCACAGGAAGGCCCGATCAGCCCCAGCATTTT; CDR3 protein: CASTGRPDQPQHF
clone size: once; D gene: -; J gene: TRBJ1-2; V gene: TRBV14; CDR3 DNA: TGTGCCAGCAGCCAAGGGAGGGCACCTAACTATGGCTACACCTTC; CDR3 protein: CASSQGRAPNYGYTF
clone size: few; D gene: TRBD2; J gene: TRBJ2-1; V gene: TRBV19; CDR3 DNA: TGTGCCAGTAGTGTTTGGGGACTAGCGGACAATGAGCAGTTCTTC; CDR3 protein: CASSVWGLADNEQFF
clone size: -; D gene: TRBD2; J gene: TRBJ2-3; V gene: TRBV10-2; CDR3 DNA: TGCGCCACCGATAGCGGGGGTGGTGATACGCAGTATTTT; CDR3 protein: CATDSGGGDTQYF
clone size: -; D gene: -; J gene: TRBJ1-3; V gene: TRBV6-5; CDR3 DNA: TGTGCCAGCAGTTATTGGCCTGGAAACACCATATATTTT; CDR3 protein: CASSYWPGNTIYF
clone size: -; D gene: -; J gene: TRBJ2-3; V gene: TRBV5-1; CDR3 DNA: TGCGCCAGCAGCGGCGGGACTCAAGTTAGCACAGATACGCAGTATTTT; CDR3 protein: CASSGGTQVSTDTQYF
clone size: -; D gene: TRBD2; J gene: TRBJ2-3; V gene: TRBV2; CDR3 DNA: TGTGCCAGCAGGTGGGGACTAGCGGCCACAGATACGCAGTATTTT; CDR3 protein: CASRWGLAATDTQYF
clone size: -; D gene: TRBD1; J gene: TRBJ1-2; V gene: TRBV13; CDR3 DNA: TGTGCCAGCAGCTTTGGCATGGGACAGGGTATGAACTATGGCTACACCTTC; CDR3 protein: CASSFGMGQGMNYGYTF
clone size: -; D gene: -; J gene: TRBJ1-1; V gene: TRBV27; CDR3 DNA: TGTGCCAGCAGGGTAGAATTCTTCGCTGAAGCTTTCTTT; CDR3 protein: CASRVEFFAEAFF
clone size: once; D gene: TRBD2; J gene: TRBJ2-3; V gene: TRBV19; CDR3 DNA: TGTGCCAGTAGTATAGGGGCTAGCGGGGTCACAGATACGCAGTATTTT; CDR3 protein: CASSIGASGVTDTQYF
clone size: -; D gene: TRBD1; J gene: TRBJ1-5; V gene: TRBV29-1; CDR3 DNA: TGCAGCGTCATGACAGGGTTGGGCCAGCCCCAGCATTTT; CDR3 protein: CSVMTGLGQPQHF
clone size: -; D gene: TRBD2; J gene: TRBJ2-1; V gene: TRBV30; CDR3 DNA: TGTGCCTGGAGTGTACTAGCGGGAGCGGCTGAGCAGTTCTTC; CDR3 protein: CAWSVLAGAAEQFF
clone size: -; D gene: TRBD2; J gene: TRBJ2-1; V gene: TRBV2; CDR3 DNA: TGTGCCAGCAGTGAATTTCTAGCGGGACAAAGTGAGCAGTTCTTC; CDR3 protein: CASSEFLAGQSEQFF
clone size: -; D gene: TRBD1; J gene: TRBJ1-4; V gene: TRBV5-1; CDR3 DNA: TGCGCCAGCAGCTTGGTGGGACAGGGGGCGAATAGACTGTTTTTT; CDR3 protein: CASSLVGQGANRLFF
clone size: -; D gene: TRBD1; J gene: TRBJ1-1; V gene: TRBV6-5; CDR3 DNA: TGTGCCAGCAGTGGACCGGGACAGTTCAACACTGAAGCTTTCTTT; CDR3 protein: CASSGPGQFNTEAFF
clone size: -; D gene: TRBD1; J gene: TRBJ1-1; V gene: TRBV7-9; CDR3 DNA: TGTGCCAGCAGCGTAAACAGGGGCGGCACTGAAGCTTTCTTT; CDR3 protein: CASSVNRGGTEAFF
clone size: -; D gene: TRBD2; J gene: TRBJ2-7; V gene: TRBV7-6; CDR3 DNA: TGTGCCAGCAGTCTTAGCGGGAGGGCCAAGGACGGGAACGAGCAGTACTTC; CDR3 protein: CASSLSGRAKDGNEQYF
clone size: -; D gene: -; J gene: TRBJ2-3; V gene: TRBV25-1; CDR3 DNA: TGTGCCAGCAGTGATCCCGGACAGTCAGATACGCAGTATTTT; CDR3 protein: CASSDPGQSDTQYF
clone size: once; D gene: -; J gene: TRBJ2-5; V gene: TRBV25-1; CDR3 DNA: TGTGCCAGCAGTGAAATCGGGTCTAGAATTTCAGAGACCCAGTACTTC; CDR3 protein: CASSEIGSRISETQYF
clone size: once; D gene: -; J gene: TRBJ2-3; V gene: TRBV2; CDR3 DNA: TGTGCCAGCAGTCAGGGTTTAGATACGCAGTATTTT; CDR3 protein: CASSQGLDTQYF
clone size: -; D gene: TRBD1; J gene: TRBJ1-6; V gene: TRBV28; CDR3 DNA: TGTGCCAGCAGGATGACAGGGCCCTATAATTCACCCCTCCACTTT; CDR3 protein: CASRMTGPYNSPLHF
clone size: -; D gene: TRBD2; J gene: TRBJ2-7; V gene: TRBV4-1; CDR3 DNA: TGCGCCAGCAGCCAAGATATAAATTTGGGCTCGCTGGCGGGAGGGCTCGAGCAGTACTTC; CDR3 protein: CASSQDINLGSLAGGLEQYF
clone size: -; D gene: TRBD1; J gene: TRBJ2-7; V gene: TRBV11-2; CDR3 DNA: TGTGCCAGCAGCAACTGGGACAGCTACTACGAGCAGTACTTC; CDR3 protein: CASSNWDSYYEQYF
clone size: -; D gene: -; J gene: TRBJ1-4; V gene: TRBV7-2; CDR3 DNA: TGTGCCAGCAGCCAACGGGGGGCGACTAATGAAAAACTGTTTTTT; CDR3 protein: CASSQRGATNEKLFF
clone size: -; D gene: TRBD1; J gene: TRBJ2-2; V gene: TRBV6-4; CDR3 DNA: TGTGCCAGCAGTGCCCAGGGGGCGAGCGGGGAGCTGTTTTTT; CDR3 protein: CASSAQGASGELFF
clone size: -; D gene: TRBD1; J gene: TRBJ1-4; V gene: TRBV19; CDR3 DNA: TGTGCCAGTAGTGCAAACAGGGGCTCTAATGAAAAACTGTTTTTT; CDR3 protein: CASSANRGSNEKLFF
clone size: -; D gene: TRBD2; J gene: TRBJ2-5; V gene: TRBV28; CDR3 DNA: TGTGCCAGCAGCGTACTAGCGGCTCAAGAGACCCAGTACTTC; CDR3 protein: CASSVLAAQETQYF
clone size: once; D gene: TRBD2; J gene: TRBJ2-1; V gene: TRBV30; CDR3 DNA: TGTGCCTGGAGTCGGACTAGCGGGGGATACAATGAGCAGTTCTTC; CDR3 protein: CAWSRTSGGYNEQFF
clone size: once; D gene: -; J gene: TRBJ1-5; V gene: TRBV27; CDR3 DNA: TGTGCCAGCAGTTTATCAGTGAGAGGGGGTACCAATCAGCCCCAGCATTTT; CDR3 protein: CASSLSVRGGTNQPQHF
clone size: few; D gene: -; J gene: TRBJ2-1; V gene: TRBV6-1; CDR3 DNA: TGTGCCAGCAGTGAAGCTTGGAGTAATGAGCAGTTCTTC; CDR3 protein: CASSEAWSNEQFF
clone size: -; D gene: TRBD1; J gene: TRBJ2-6; V gene: TRBV2; CDR3 DNA: TGTGCCAGCAAAACATCCGGGACAGGGACTTCTGGGGCCAACGTCCTGACTTTC; CDR3 protein: CASKTSGTGTSGANVLTF
clone size: -; D gene: TRBD2; J gene: TRBJ2-7; V gene: TRBV7-2; CDR3 DNA: TGTGCCAGCAGCGCCGGACTAGCGGGAGGATACGAGCAGTACTTC; CDR3 protein: CASSAGLAGGYEQYF
clone size: -; D gene: TRBD2; J gene: TRBJ2-7; V gene: TRBV7-6; CDR3 DNA: TGTGCCAGCAGCTTAGAGGCTAGCGGGAGCTCCTACGAGCAGTACTTC; CDR3 protein: CASSLEASGSSYEQYF
clone size: -; D gene: TRBD2; J gene: TRBJ2-7; V gene: TRBV14; CDR3 DNA: TGTGCCAGCAGCCCCTCGAGGACTAGCGGGACCTACGAGCAGTACTTC; CDR3 protein: CASSPSRTSGTYEQYF
clone size: -; D gene: TRBD2; J gene: TRBJ2-2; V gene: TRBV9; CDR3 DNA: TGTGCCAGCAGCGCCGGACTAGCGGGAGATTCCTTGATCGGGGAGCTGTTTTTT; CDR3 protein: CASSAGLAGDSLIGELFF
clone size: once; D gene: -; J gene: TRBJ2-7; V gene: TRBV6-5; CDR3 DNA: TGTGCCAGCAGTTACTCTTGGAGGCCCTCCTACGAGCAGTACTTC; CDR3 protein: CASSYSWRPSYEQYF
clone size: -; D gene: TRBD1; J gene: TRBJ1-4; V gene: TRBV9; CDR3 DNA: TGTGCCAGCAGCGTTTCAGGGGGCCCAACTAATGAAAAACTGTTTTTT; CDR3 protein: CASSVSGGPTNEKLFF
clone size: -; D gene: -; J gene: TRBJ1-5; V gene: TRBV2; CDR3 DNA: TGTGCCAGCAGTCGGGAAGAGGGTAGCAATCAGCCCCAGCATTTT; CDR3 protein: CASSREEGSNQPQHF
clone size: -; D gene: TRBD1; J gene: TRBJ2-5; V gene: TRBV5-1; CDR3 DNA: TGCGCCTCGAATCCAGGGACAGGGAATACTGAGACCCAGTACTTC; CDR3 protein: CASNPGTGNTETQYF
clone size: -; D gene: TRBD1; J gene: TRBJ2-7; V gene: TRBV7-2; CDR3 DNA: TGTGCCAGCAGCTCGTCCGGGACAGGGACCTACGAGCAGTACTTC; CDR3 protein: CASSSSGTGTYEQYF
clone size: -; D gene: -; J gene: TRBJ1-3; V gene: TRBV11-2; CDR3 DNA: TGTGCCAGCAGCTTAGAGGGAGGCGCTGGAAACACCATATATTTT; CDR3 protein: CASSLEGGAGNTIYF
clone size: -; D gene: -; J gene: TRBJ2-3; V gene: TRBV7-9; CDR3 DNA: TGTTCCAGCAGCTTAGTTATTGATACGCAGTATTTT; CDR3 protein: CSSSLVIDTQYF
clone size: -; D gene: TRBD2; J gene: TRBJ2-1; V gene: TRBV18; CDR3 DNA: TGTGCCAGCTCACCATACAGCGGGACTAGCGGGAGTGGGTCCTACAATGAGCAGTTCTTC; CDR3 protein: CASSPYSGTSGSGSYNEQFF
clone size: -; D gene: -; J gene: TRBJ2-1; V gene: TRBV14; CDR3 DNA: TGTGCCAGCAGCCAAGATCAGTATAACAATGAGCAGTTCTTC; CDR3 protein: CASSQDQYNNEQFF
clone size: once; D gene: -; J gene: TRBJ1-1; V gene: TRBV7-2; CDR3 DNA: TGTGCCAGCAGCTTAATGTATGGGGGGGTGAACACTGAAGCTTTCTTT; CDR3 protein: CASSLMYGGVNTEAFF
clone size: -; D gene: -; J gene: TRBJ1-3; V gene: TRBV6-1; CDR3 DNA: TGTGCCAGCAGGTTGGGGGGTGACTCTGGAAACACCATATATTTT; CDR3 protein: CASRLGGDSGNTIYF